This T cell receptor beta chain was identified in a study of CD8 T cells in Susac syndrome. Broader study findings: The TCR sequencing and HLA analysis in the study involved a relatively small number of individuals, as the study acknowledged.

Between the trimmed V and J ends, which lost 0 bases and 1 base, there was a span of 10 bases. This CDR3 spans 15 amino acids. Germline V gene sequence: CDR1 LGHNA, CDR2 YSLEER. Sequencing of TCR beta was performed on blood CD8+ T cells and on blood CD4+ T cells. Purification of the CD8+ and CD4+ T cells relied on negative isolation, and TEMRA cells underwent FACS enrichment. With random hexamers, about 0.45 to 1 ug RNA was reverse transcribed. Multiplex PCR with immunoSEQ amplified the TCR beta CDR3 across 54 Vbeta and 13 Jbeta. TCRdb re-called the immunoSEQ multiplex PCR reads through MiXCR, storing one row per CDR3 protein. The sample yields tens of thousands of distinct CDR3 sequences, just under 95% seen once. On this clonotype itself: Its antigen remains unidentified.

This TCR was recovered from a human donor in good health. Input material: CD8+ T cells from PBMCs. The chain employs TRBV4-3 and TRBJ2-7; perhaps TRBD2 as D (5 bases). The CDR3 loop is CASSQDLRGSYEQYF. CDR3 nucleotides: TGCGCCAGCAGCCAAGATCTCCGGGGATCCTACGAGCAGTACTTC.